These T cell receptor beta chains were read from a single sample in a study of blood T cell repertoires in COVID-19. This table comes from immunoSEQ multiplex PCR, and its TCRdb copy is limited to in-frame clones, with some not included. Of about 60,000 clones in the sample, around 90% are singletons; the top ten hold 3.5% to 4.5%. The sample taken for sequencing was peripheral blood. These receptors all come from a man in his fifties with active COVID-19. Both conserved end residues are part of each CDR3. The D gene is left open where the match is weak. Size values are once, few and many counts, or a class for expanded clones, and some rows have none.

NA	NA	TRBJ1-1	TRBV5-5	CASGLKGKLHYFTEAFF	TGTGCCAGCGGGTTAAAGGGGAAACTACACTATTTCACTGAAGCTTTCTTT
NA	NA	TRBJ2-5	TRBV11-3	CASKRRGSETQYF	TGTGCCAGCAAGAGGAGGGGTTCCGAGACCCAGTACTTC
NA	NA	TRBJ1-3	TRBV5-4	CASSSKSSGNTIYF	TGTGCCAGCAGCTCAAAGAGCTCTGGAAACACCATATATTTT
TRBD2	NA	TRBJ2-1	TRBV7-3	CASSQSGGAGNEQFF	TGTGCCAGCAGCCAGAGCGGGGGGGCTGGCAATGAGCAGTTCTTC
NA	NA	TRBJ1-2	TRBV30	CAWSGPLQHGYTF	TGTGCCTGGAGTGGTCCCCTACAGCATGGCTACACCTTC
NA	NA	TRBJ2-7	TRBV30	CAWSVWGVYEQYF	TGTGCCTGGAGTGTATGGGGGGTATACGAGCAGTACTTC
NA	NA	TRBJ2-1	TRBV13	CASSSRQVITNEQFF	TGTGCCAGCAGCTCACGACAGGTAATCACCAATGAGCAGTTCTTC
TRBD1	once	TRBJ2-5	TRBV5-1	CASSMGQGVQETQYF	TGCGCCAGCAGCATGGGACAGGGGGTGCAAGAGACCCAGTACTTC
TRBD2	few	TRBJ2-3	TRBV15	CATNLAGRRPDTQYF	TGTGCCACCAATCTAGCGGGGCGTAGGCCAGATACGCAGTATTTT
NA	NA	TRBJ2-5	TRBV2	CASSQGKTQYF	TGTGCCAGCAGTCAGGGAAAGACCCAGTACTTC
TRBD2	NA	TRBJ2-3	TRBV24-1	CATSESTSGGPDTQYF	TGTGCCACCAGTGAGTCAACTAGCGGGGGGCCAGATACGCAGTATTTT
NA	NA	TRBJ2-1	TRBV10-3	CAIRTGENEQFF	TGTGCCATCAGGACCGGGGAGAATGAGCAGTTCTTC
NA	few	TRBJ1-5	TRBV30	CAWSVELGNQPQHF	TGTGCCTGGAGTGTGGAGCTCGGCAATCAGCCCCAGCATTTT
NA	NA	TRBJ2-5	TRBV7-2	CASSTRGETQYF	TGTGCCAGCAGCACTAGGGGGGAGACCCAGTACTTC
TRBD1	NA	TRBJ2-7	TRBV27	CASSSTGGVYEQYF	TGTGCCAGCAGTTCGACAGGGGGCGTATACGAGCAGTACTTC
TRBD1	NA	TRBJ2-7	TRBV2	CAAGTGNYEQYF	TGTGCCGCAGGGACAGGGAACTACGAGCAGTACTTC
TRBD1	NA	TRBJ1-3	TRBV19	CASSPTGKSGNTIYF	TGTGCCAGTAGTCCGACAGGGAAGAGTGGAAACACCATATATTTT
NA	once	TRBJ2-2	TRBV5-4	CASSLAVAGLGTGELFF	TGTGCCAGCAGCTTGGCCGTGGCAGGGTTAGGGACCGGGGAGCTGTTTTTT
NA	NA	TRBJ2-3	TRBV12-3/TRBV12-4	CASSRTPDTQYF	TGTGCCAGCAGTCGAACTCCAGATACGCAGTATTTT
NA	once	TRBJ2-1	TRBV3-1/TRBV3-2	CASNSDEQFF	TGTGCCAGCAATTCCGATGAGCAGTTCTTC
NA	NA	TRBJ1-2	TRBV21-1	CASSKRVSGTSSTNYGYTF	TGTGCCAGCAGCAAACGGGTCTCCGGGACATCCTCCACTAACTATGGCTACACCTTC
NA	NA	TRBJ2-1	TRBV7-9	CASSPPLGGRLHLDEQFF	TGTGCCAGCAGCCCTCCCCTGGGGGGAAGGCTACATCTCGATGAGCAGTTCTTC
TRBD1	NA	TRBJ2-1	TRBV6-5	CASSPGTGPYNEQFF	TGTGCCAGCAGTCCCGGGACAGGGCCGTACAATGAGCAGTTCTTC
NA	NA	TRBJ1-1	TRBV30	CAWSRLQRDTEAFF	TGTGCCTGGAGTCGCCTCCAAAGAGACACTGAAGCTTTCTTT
NA	NA	TRBJ2-3	TRBV28	CASGAYYSTDTQYF	TGTGCCAGCGGCGCTTACTATAGCACAGATACGCAGTATTTT
NA	NA	TRBJ1-1	TRBV6-5	CASSSLQGMGHTEAFF	TGTGCCAGCAGTTCCCTTCAAGGGATGGGGCACACTGAAGCTTTCTTT
NA	NA	TRBJ2-5	TRBV15	CATSVRLIQETQYF	TGTGCCACCAGCGTACGACTGATCCAAGAGACCCAGTACTTC
TRBD1	NA	TRBJ2-5	TRBV29-1	CSVRRGDRGTQYF	TGCAGCGTTCGGAGGGGGGACAGGGGAACCCAGTACTTC
NA	NA	TRBJ1-4	TRBV7-6	CASSLVAESNEKLFF	TGTGCCAGCAGCTTAGTGGCGGAGAGTAATGAAAAACTGTTTTTT
NA	NA	TRBJ2-5	TRBV2	CASSFRPREETQYF	TGTGCCAGCAGTTTTCGTCCCAGGGAAGAGACCCAGTACTTC
TRBD2	NA	TRBJ2-5	TRBV15	CATSKGLAGAETQYF	TGTGCCACCAGTAAGGGGCTAGCGGGGGCAGAGACCCAGTACTTC